Presented here are 32 T cell receptor beta chains from one specimen sequenced in a study of T cell repertoires in cytomegalovirus infection. TCRdb itself ran the reads through MiXCR, one entry per CDR3 protein. The data contain tens of thousands of distinct CDR3 sequences, just under 4% of them singletons. Sequencing input: PBMCs. Every receptor here comes from a human donor in good health (CMV status not recorded). Some clones in this sample may be carry-over from other donors' samples.

This clonotype has at least ten counts. The chain employs TRBV11-2 and TRBJ1-1; D ambiguous. Germline loops: CDR1 SGHAT, CDR2 FQNNGV. Trimming shortened V by 1 base and J by 1 base, and 10 bases separated the two germline ends. The CDR3 loop spans 15 amino acids. The CDR3 DNA follows: TGTGCCAGCAGCTTAGTGAGGGTGGAGAACACTGAAGCTTTCTTT. It is translated as CASSLVRVENTEAFF.

This clonotype showed up many times. The genes are TRBV11-3 and TRBJ2-1, with TRBD2 identical over 8 bases. Germline V gene sequence: CDR1 SGHNT, CDR2 YENEEA. V was clipped by 4 bases and J by 4 bases; unmatched bases: 6. This CDR3 contains 15 residues. CDR3 DNA: TGTGCCAGCAGCTCCGGGGGGGCCTCGTACAATGAGCAGTTCTTC. Protein: CASSSGGASYNEQFF.

This clonotype showed up many times. The rearrangement uses TRBV28 and TRBJ1-2, with a possible D match to TRBD1 (5 bases). The CDR3 has 14 residues. The V end lost 7 bases, the J end lost 1 base, and 13 bases lay between the germline ends. Germline V lookup: CDR1 MDHEN, CDR2 SYDVKM. The CDR3 region is CASTAGTDNYGYTF. CDR3 bases: TGTGCCAGCACAGCCGGGACGGATAACTATGGCTACACCTTC.

This clonotype was detected many times. This chain joins TRBV11-2 and TRBJ2-5; D not certain. Per the germline V gene, CDR1 is SGHAT and CDR2 is FQNNGV. This CDR3 has 13 amino acids. V was shortened by 6 bases and J by 1 base, with 9 bases between the two germline ends. The CDR3 protein is CASRLRTQETQYF. CDR3 nucleotides: TGTGCCAGCAGACTCCGGACCCAAGAGACCCAGTACTTC.

This clonotype was counted ten times or more. The J gene is TRBJ1-3, the V gene TRBV12-3 or TRBV12-4, with TRBD1 matching over 7 bases. The ends lost 8 bases at V and 4 bases at J; junction bases unmatched: 8. This CDR3 region has 14 residues. The CDR3 DNA sequence: TGTGCCAGCTATCGACAGGGTTCGGGAAACACCATATATTTT. This codes for CASYRQGSGNTIYF.

This clonotype was recorded many times. The rearrangement joins TRBV7-6 to TRBJ2-2, with TRBD1 as a possible D gene (6 bases). Between the trimmed V and J ends, which lost 1 base and 6 bases, there was a span of 9 bases. This CDR3 comprises 14 residues. CDR1 is SGHVS and CDR2 is FNYEAQ in the germline V gene. The CDR3 DNA sequence: TGTGCCAGCAGCTTAGGGGGGCCTGCCGGGGAGCTGTTTTTT. It encodes CASSLGGPAGELFF.

This clonotype was seen many times. The rearrangement links TRBV20-1 to TRBJ2-1, with 7 nucleotides matching TRBD2. The J segment lost 5 bases and the V segment lost 5 bases, leaving 9 bases of the junction unmatched. Germline V lookup: CDR1 DFQATT, CDR2 SNEGSKA (reference sequence). This CDR3 contains 14 residues. CDR3 loop: CSAPRDRGDNEQFF. The CDR3 region has the DNA TGCAGTGCTCCGAGGGACCGGGGGGACAATGAGCAGTTCTTC.

This clonotype was seen many times. V is TRBV6-5 and J is TRBJ2-3; tentative D call: TRBD1 (5 bases). Germline V lookup: CDR1 MNHEY, CDR2 SVGAGI. There are 11 residues in the CDR3. The V end lost 7 bases, the J end lost 5 bases, and 7 bases lay between the germline ends. Here the CDR3 reads CASTGQDTQYF. CDR3 nucleotides: TGTGCCAGCACCGGACAAGATACGCAGTATTTT.

This clonotype was seen ten or more times. The chain employs TRBV7-2 and TRBJ2-7; D remains ambiguous. Trimming took 8 bases from V and 3 from J, leaving 5 bases between them. The V gene's germline CDR1 is SGHTA and CDR2 FQGNSA. The CDR3 loop spans 10 amino acids. The CDR3 bases are TGTGCCAGCGGGAACTACGAGCAGTACTTC. It codes for CASGNYEQYF.

This clonotype was counted at least ten times. The chain is built from TRBV7-2 and TRBJ2-1; D tentatively fits TRBD1 or TRBD2 (5 bases each). The CDR3 totals 15 residues. The germline V and J ends were trimmed by 1 base and 3 bases, with 10 bases remaining between them. From germline, CDR1 is SGHTA and CDR2 FQGNSA. The CDR3 region is CASSLVGASYNEQFF. The DNA of the CDR3 is TGTGCCAGCAGCTTAGTCGGGGCGAGCTACAATGAGCAGTTCTTC.

This clonotype was counted many times. The chain carries TRBV7-2 and TRBJ2-1, with D unresolved. This CDR3 comprises 16 residues. Per germline, CDR1 SGHTA and CDR2 FQGNSA. V was clipped by 5 bases and J by 6 bases, with 20 bases between them. This CDR3 is CASSIRTRALSNEQFF. The CDR3 coding sequence is TGTGCCAGCAGCATCCGCACTCGCGCCTTAAGCAATGAGCAGTTCTTC.

This clonotype was counted ten times or more. The chain carries TRBV7-2 and TRBJ2-6, with 8 bases lining up with TRBD1. This CDR3 spans 15 amino acids. Germline CDR1 is SGHTA and CDR2 is FQGNSA. V shed 4 bases and J 4 bases; nucleotides not matched to a gene: 3. CDR3 amino acids: CASSSRGRGANVLTF. The DNA of the CDR3 is TGTGCCAGCAGCTCCAGGGGGCGAGGGGCCAACGTCCTGACTTTC. Full variable domain (outside the CDR3, taken from reference TRBV7-2 and TRBJ2-6): GAGVSQSPSNKVTEKGKDVELRCDPISGHTALYWYRQSLGQGLEFLIYFQGNSAPDKSGLPSDRFSAERTGGSVSTLTIQRTQQEDSAVYLCASSSRGRGANVLTFGAGSRLTVL.

This clonotype was seen at least ten times. V is TRBV29-1 and J is TRBJ2-4; D is possibly TRBD2 (5 bases). CDR3 length: 15 amino acids. Germline V CDR1 and CDR2: SQVTM, ANQGSEA. With 0 bases removed from V and 8 bases from J, the gap between germline ends came to 17 bases. The CDR3 reads CSVEDLGRSGDIQYF. DNA of the CDR3: TGCAGCGTTGAAGATCTTGGGCGGTCCGGGGACATTCAGTACTTC. Full variable domain (outside the CDR3, taken from reference TRBV29-1 and TRBJ2-4): SAVISQKPSRDICQRGTSLTIQCQVDSQVTMMFWYRQQPGQSLTLIATANQGSEATYESGFVIDKFPISRPNLTFSTLTVSNMSPEDSSIYLCSVEDLGRSGDIQYFGAGTRLSVL.

The table lists this clonotype with many counts. The chain couples TRBV2 to TRBJ2-7, with D possibly matching TRBD1 (6 bases). There are 15 residues in the CDR3. V gave up 3 bases and J gave up 4 bases, with 16 bases separating them. CDR1 SNHLY and CDR2 FYNNEI come from the germline V gene. The CDR3 sequence is CASSESGQPNYEQYF. CDR3 nucleotide sequence: TGTGCCAGCAGTGAGAGCGGACAGCCTAATTACGAGCAGTACTTC.

This clonotype has a count of ten or more. The chain has TRBV14 and TRBJ2-7, with D uncertain. The CDR3 covers 13 residues. Germline V CDR1 and CDR2: SGHDN, FVKESK. V was clipped by 4 bases and J by 1 base, with 8 bases between them. The CDR3 sequence: CASSPFDSYEQYF. CDR3 DNA sequence: TGTGCCAGCAGCCCGTTTGATTCCTACGAGCAGTACTTC.

The sample holds many counts of this clonotype. V usage is TRBV2 and J usage is TRBJ1-1; TRBD1 might be the D (6 bases). This CDR3 comprises 13 residues. Per germline, CDR1 SNHLY and CDR2 FYNNEI. Trimming removed 7 bases at V and 6 bases at J, with 15 bases between. CDR3 sequence reads: CASTIRGGSEAFF. In DNA form, the CDR3 reads TGTGCCAGCACAATCAGGGGTGGGTCTGAAGCTTTCTTT.

The chain employs TRBV19 and TRBJ2-3; possible D gene TRBD2, 6 bases. This CDR3 spans 13 amino acids. V was clipped by 5 bases and J by 4 bases, with 10 bases between them. Germline CDR1 is LNHDA and CDR2 is SQIVND (reference sequence). The CDR3 spells CASSSGVADTQYF. Here the CDR3 DNA reads TGTGCCAGTAGTTCGGGAGTTGCAGATACGCAGTATTTT.

This clonotype was counted at least ten times. The rearrangement links TRBV7-2 to TRBJ1-5; no reliable D call. V was trimmed by 2 bases and J by 3 bases, leaving 2 bases between them. Germline V gene data show CDR1 as SGHTA and CDR2 as FQGNSA. This CDR3 is 12 amino acids long. The CDR3 coding sequence is TGTGCCAGCAGCTTAAACAATCAGCCCCAGCATTTT. Protein: CASSLNNQPQHF.

This clonotype showed up many times. This chain connects TRBV4-1 to TRBJ2-7, with D possibly matching TRBD1 (6 bases). Germline V lookup: CDR1 MGHRA, CDR2 YSYEKL. With 4 bases removed from V and 1 base from J, the gap between germline ends came to 14 bases. This CDR3 region has 15 residues. The CDR3 here is CASSLQEGGSYEQYF. The CDR3 DNA follows: TGCGCCAGCAGCCTGCAGGAAGGGGGATCCTACGAGCAGTACTTC.

This clonotype has a count of ten or more. The chain uses TRBV20-1 and TRBJ1-4; 8 nucleotides align to TRBD1. Looked up from germline, CDR1 is DFQATT and CDR2 is SNEGSKA (reference sequence). The CDR3 has 14 residues. V lost 5 bases and J lost 3; bases outside the gene matches: 5. CDR3 DNA sequence: TGCAGTGCTCTGACAGGGGCGGCTAATGAAAAACTGTTTTTT. Protein product: CSALTGAANEKLFF.

Ten or more counts support this clonotype. This chain joins TRBV7-2 and TRBJ2-1; D perhaps matches TRBD1 (6 bases). The CDR3 spans 14 residues. Trimming cost V 2 bases and J 6 bases, with 11 bases left between them. Germline CDR1 reads SGHTA; CDR2 reads FQGNSA. CDR3 region: CASSLWRQANEQFF. The CDR3 DNA follows: TGTGCCAGCAGCTTATGGAGACAGGCCAATGAGCAGTTCTTC.

Ten or more counts support this clonotype. The genes are TRBV29-1 and TRBJ1-3; D possibly corresponds to TRBD1 (6 bases). Trimming took off 5 bases at V and 2 bases at J, with 10 bases between the two ends. Germline V gene sequence: CDR1 SQVTM, CDR2 ANQGSEA. CDR3 length: 13 residues. CDR3 loop: CSVPGEAGNTIYF. The DNA of the CDR3 is TGCAGCGTTCCAGGGGAGGCTGGAAACACCATATATTTT.

At least ten counts were recorded for this clonotype. J is TRBJ2-7 and V is TRBV9; 13 bases line up with TRBD2. The CDR3 consists of 15 residues. Per germline, CDR1 SGDLS and CDR2 YYNGEE. V lost 4 bases to trimming and J lost 5 bases; unmatched junction nucleotides: 6. The CDR3 here is CASSLGLAGVHEQYF. CDR3 bases: TGTGCCAGCAGCCTCGGACTAGCGGGAGTTCACGAGCAGTACTTC.

This clonotype has a handful of counts. This chain uses TRBV12-3 or TRBV12-4 with TRBJ1-3; D uncertain. Trimming cost V 1 base and J 2 bases, with 12 bases left between them. The CDR3 extends over 16 amino acids. This CDR3 is CASSLDRGGAGNTIYF. The CDR3, as DNA: TGTGCCAGCAGTTTAGATCGAGGTGGGGCTGGAAACACCATATATTTT.

This clonotype was detected many times. The chain couples TRBV7-3 to TRBJ2-7, with TRBD2 as a possible D gene (6 bases). V gave up 5 bases and J gave up 6 bases, with 17 bases separating them. This CDR3 is 14 amino acids long. The germline V gene has CDR1 SGHTA and CDR2 FQGTGA. CDR3 protein: CASSPSPGTFEQYF. The CDR3 DNA reads as TGTGCCAGCAGCCCCTCGCCCGGGACTTTCGAGCAGTACTTC.

This clonotype was observed at least ten times. The gene calls are TRBV6-6 and TRBJ2-7; 13 nucleotides align to TRBD2. Germline CDR1 MNHNY, CDR2 SVGAGI (reference sequence). Trimming took 6 bases from V and 7 from J; bases not matched to a gene: 6. The CDR3 length is 14 residues. The CDR3 DNA reads TGTGCCAGCAGCCGACTAGCGGGAGGATGGGAGCAGTACTTC. Its protein is CASSRLAGGWEQYF.

This clonotype appeared many times. The chain combines TRBV7-2 with TRBJ1-6, with D possibly being TRBD1 (5 bases). The CDR3 has 14 amino acids. V dropped 5 bases and J dropped 8 bases, with 13 bases sitting between them. Germline CDR1 SGHTA, CDR2 FQGNSA. The CDR3 nucleotides are TGTGCCAGCAGCCAGGTTAGGGGCCATTCACCCCTCCACTTT. Amino acid sequence: CASSQVRGHSPLHF. The full variable domain, its missing parts supplied by reference TRBV7-2 and TRBJ1-6, is GAGVSQSPSNKVTEKGKDVELRCDPISGHTALYWYRQSLGQGLEFLIYFQGNSAPDKSGLPSDRFSAERTGGSVSTLTIQRTQQEDSAVYLCASSQVRGHSPLHFGNGTRLTVT.

This clonotype was detected ten times or more. This chain connects TRBV29-1 to TRBJ2-7; TRBD1 matches at 7 bases. CDR1 is SQVTM and CDR2 is ANQGSEA in the germline V gene. The length of the CDR3 is 13 residues. V lost 5 bases and J lost 2; bases outside the gene matches: 6. Here the CDR3 DNA reads TGCAGCGTTTCCAGACAGGGTCCCTACGAGCAGTACTTC. Amino acid sequence: CSVSRQGPYEQYF.

This clonotype was recorded at least ten times. This chain joins TRBV12-3 or TRBV12-4 and TRBJ1-1, with D unclear. V was cut by 1 base and J by 6 bases, with 12 bases left in between. There are 14 residues in the CDR3. For the CDR3, the DNA is TGTGCCAGCAGTTTAGAACCGGTGGCCCCTGAAGCTTTCTTT. This codes for CASSLEPVAPEAFF.

Ten or more counts support this clonotype. CDR3 sequence: CSARDPGGSLTFF. CDR3 sequence (DNA): TGCAGTGCTAGAGATCCAGGCGGAAGCTTGACTTTCTTT. The V and J genes are TRBV20-1 and TRBJ1-1; D gene ambiguous. This CDR3 region has 13 residues. The germline CDR1 and CDR2 sequences are DFQATT and SNEGSKA (reference sequence). Trimming removed 0 bases at V and 12 bases at J, with 17 bases between.

This clonotype was recorded at least ten times. CDR3 DNA: TGTGCCAGCAGTCCCGGCGGCCTTAGCAATCAGCCCCAGCATTTT. This encodes CASSPGGLSNQPQHF. This chain joins TRBV12-3 or TRBV12-4 and TRBJ1-5, with D hard to call. The CDR3 is 15 amino acids. Trimming stripped 5 bases from V and 0 bases from J, with 11 bases between.

This clonotype was detected ten times or more. The chain uses TRBV7-2 and TRBJ2-7, with 7 bases fitting TRBD1. V gave up 5 bases and J gave up 7 bases; unmatched junction bases: 14. The germline V gene has CDR1 SGHTA and CDR2 FQGNSA. The CDR3 is 15 amino acids. The CDR3 bases are TGTGCCAGCAGCATCGGACAGGCGTGGGGTAGTGAGCAGTACTTC. Encoded protein: CASSIGQAWGSEQYF.